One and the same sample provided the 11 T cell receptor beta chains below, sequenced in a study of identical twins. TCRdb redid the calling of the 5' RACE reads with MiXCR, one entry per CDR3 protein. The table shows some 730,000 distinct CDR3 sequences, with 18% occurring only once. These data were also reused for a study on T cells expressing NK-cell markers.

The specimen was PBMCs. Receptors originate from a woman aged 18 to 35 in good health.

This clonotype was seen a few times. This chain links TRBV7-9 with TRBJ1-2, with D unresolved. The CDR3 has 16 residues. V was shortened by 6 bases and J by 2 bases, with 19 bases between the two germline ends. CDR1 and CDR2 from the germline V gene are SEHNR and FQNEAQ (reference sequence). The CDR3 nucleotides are TGTGCCAGCAGTCCCTGGGTCGTGTCCTCGAACTATGGCTACACCTTC. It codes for CASSPWVVSSNYGYTF.

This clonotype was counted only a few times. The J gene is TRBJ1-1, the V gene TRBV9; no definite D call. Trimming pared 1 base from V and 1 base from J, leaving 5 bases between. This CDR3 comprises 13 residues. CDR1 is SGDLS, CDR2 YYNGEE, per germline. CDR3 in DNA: TGTGCCAGCAGCGTAAACGGGAACACTGAAGCTTTCTTT. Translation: CASSVNGNTEAFF. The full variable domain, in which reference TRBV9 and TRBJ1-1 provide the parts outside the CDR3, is DSGVTQTPKHLITATGQRVTLRCSPRSGDLSVYWYQQSLDQGLQFLIQYYNGEERAKGNILERFSAQQFPDLHSELNLSSLELGDSALYFCASSVNGNTEAFFGQGTRLTVV.

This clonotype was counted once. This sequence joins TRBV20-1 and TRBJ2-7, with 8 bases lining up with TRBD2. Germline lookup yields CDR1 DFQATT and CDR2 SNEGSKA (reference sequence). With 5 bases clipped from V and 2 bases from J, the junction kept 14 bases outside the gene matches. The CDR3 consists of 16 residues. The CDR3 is CSAALWSSGNTYEQYF. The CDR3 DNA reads TGCAGTGCTGCCCTATGGAGTAGCGGGAACACCTACGAGCAGTACTTC.

The CDR3 sequence is CASSFNGGDSYEQYF. Here the CDR3 DNA reads TGTGCCAGCAGCTTTAACGGAGGAGACTCCTACGAGCAGTACTTC. This rearrangement joins TRBV11-1 to TRBJ2-7, with a possible D match to TRBD2 (5 bases). The CDR3 runs 15 residues. V lost 3 bases and J lost 0, with 12 bases in between. Germline CDR1 reads SGHAT; CDR2 reads FQDESV (reference sequence).

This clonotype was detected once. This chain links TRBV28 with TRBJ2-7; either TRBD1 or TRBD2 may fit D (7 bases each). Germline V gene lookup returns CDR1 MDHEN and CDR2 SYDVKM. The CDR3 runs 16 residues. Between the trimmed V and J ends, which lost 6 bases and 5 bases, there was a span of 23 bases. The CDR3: CASSFQGGGGPHEQYF. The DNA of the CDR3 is TGTGCCAGCAGCTTCCAGGGGGGGGGAGGCCCCCACGAGCAGTACTTC.

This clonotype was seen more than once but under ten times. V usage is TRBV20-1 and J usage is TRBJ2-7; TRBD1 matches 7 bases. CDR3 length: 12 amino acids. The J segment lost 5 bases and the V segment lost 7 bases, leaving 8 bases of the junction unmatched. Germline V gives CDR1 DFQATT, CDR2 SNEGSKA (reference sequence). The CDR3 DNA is TGCAGTGGCCTGACAGGGATCCACGAGCAGTACTTC. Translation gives CSGLTGIHEQYF.

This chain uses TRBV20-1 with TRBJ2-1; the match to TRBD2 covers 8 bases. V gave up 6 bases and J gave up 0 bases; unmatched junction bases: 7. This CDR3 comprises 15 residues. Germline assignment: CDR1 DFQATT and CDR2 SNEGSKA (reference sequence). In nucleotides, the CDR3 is TGCAGTGCCATTAGCGGGGCCAGCTCCTACAATGAGCAGTTCTTC. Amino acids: CSAISGASSYNEQFF.

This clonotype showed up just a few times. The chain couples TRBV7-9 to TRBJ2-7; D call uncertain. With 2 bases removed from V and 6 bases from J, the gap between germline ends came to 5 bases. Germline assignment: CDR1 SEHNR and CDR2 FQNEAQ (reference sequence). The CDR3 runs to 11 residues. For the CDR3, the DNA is TGTGCCAGCAGCTTAACCCTCGAGCAGTACTTC. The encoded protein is CASSLTLEQYF.

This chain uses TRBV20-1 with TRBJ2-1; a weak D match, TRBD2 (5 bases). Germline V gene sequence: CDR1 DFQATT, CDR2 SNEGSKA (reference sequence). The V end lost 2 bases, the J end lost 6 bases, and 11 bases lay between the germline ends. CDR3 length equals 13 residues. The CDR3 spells CSARLAALNEQFF. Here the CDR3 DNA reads TGCAGTGCTAGACTAGCTGCCCTCAATGAGCAGTTCTTC.

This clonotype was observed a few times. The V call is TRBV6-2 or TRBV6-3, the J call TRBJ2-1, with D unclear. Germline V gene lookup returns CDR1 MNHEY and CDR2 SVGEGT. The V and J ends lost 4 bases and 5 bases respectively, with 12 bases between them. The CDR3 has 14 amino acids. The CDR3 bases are TGTGCCAGCAGTTGGCTACCTCGGGACAATGAGCAGTTCTTC. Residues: CASSWLPRDNEQFF.

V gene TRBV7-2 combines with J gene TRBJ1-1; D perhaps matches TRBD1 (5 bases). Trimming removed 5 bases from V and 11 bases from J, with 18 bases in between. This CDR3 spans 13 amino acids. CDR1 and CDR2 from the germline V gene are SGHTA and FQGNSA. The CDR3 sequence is CASSQDGSGAAFF. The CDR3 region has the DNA TGTGCCAGCAGCCAGGACGGGTCTGGGGCGGCTTTCTTT.